This T cell receptor (beta chain) was captured by sequencing in a study of monozygotic twins with cystic fibrosis. Turning to this clone: Its antigen is currently unknown.

V shed 6 bases and J shed 0 bases, with 14 bases lying between them. Germline values: CDR1 SQVTM, CDR2 ANQGSEA. The CDR3 extends over 14 amino acids. Clones were read by immunoSEQ multiplex PCR, and TCRdb kept only the in-frame ones, dropping some. The sample includes around 23,000 clones, about 91% of them seen just once. Study conclusions and caveats: Clonality was generally low (median about 0.0097), higher in the most severe patients.

This sequence was found in a girl aged 2-10 years with cystic fibrosis. The chain links TRBV29-1 to TRBJ1-1; D gene ambiguous. Sequenced material: blood. The CDR3 sequence: CSVHPLDVNTEAFF. The CDR3 nucleotides are TGCAGCGTACACCCCCTAGATGTGAACACTGAAGCTTTCTTT.